This TCR beta chain was retrieved from a study of T cells after yellow fever vaccination. Study in general: Researchers used SMART-Seq v4 Ultra Low Input to prepare fractions that had low cell numbers. Study observations and caveats: The appearance of a small share of clonotypes in both CD4 and CD8 compartments was observed.

TCRdb reprocessed the 5' RACE reads via MiXCR and lists one record per CDR3 protein. Found here are some 150,000 distinct CDR3 sequences, roughly 9.6% of them singletons; the top ten hold about 38%. CDR1 is SGHDN, CDR2 FVKESK, per germline. The CDR3 is 15 amino acids. Germline trimming cut 1 base from V and 1 base from J; bases unmatched to any gene: 2. In this sample, this clonotype turned up a few times. Its antigen is not identified. The receptor was derived from a young man who received the YFV17D yellow fever vaccine. The source material was CD8+ T cells sorted from PBMCs, sampled 15 days after the yellow fever booster vaccination. The chain joins TRBV14 to TRBJ1-1; 8 bases agree with TRBD1. The CDR3 loop is CASSQGRGPNTEAFF. The CDR3 nucleotides are TGTGCCAGCAGCCAAGGCAGGGGGCCGAACACTGAAGCTTTCTTT.